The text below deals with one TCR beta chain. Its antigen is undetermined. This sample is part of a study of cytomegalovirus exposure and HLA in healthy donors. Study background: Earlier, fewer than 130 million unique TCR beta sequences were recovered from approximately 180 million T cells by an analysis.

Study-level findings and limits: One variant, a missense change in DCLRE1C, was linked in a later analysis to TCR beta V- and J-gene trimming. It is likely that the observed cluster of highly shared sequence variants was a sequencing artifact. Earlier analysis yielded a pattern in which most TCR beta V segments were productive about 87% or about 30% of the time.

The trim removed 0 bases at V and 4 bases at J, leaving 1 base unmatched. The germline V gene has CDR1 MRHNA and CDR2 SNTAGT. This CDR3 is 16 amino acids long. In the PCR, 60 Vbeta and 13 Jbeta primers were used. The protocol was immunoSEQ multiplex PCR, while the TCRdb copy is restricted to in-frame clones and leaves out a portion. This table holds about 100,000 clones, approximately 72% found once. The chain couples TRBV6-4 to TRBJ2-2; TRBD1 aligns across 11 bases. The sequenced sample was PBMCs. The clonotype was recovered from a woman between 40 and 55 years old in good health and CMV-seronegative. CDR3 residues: CASSDSGTGGTGELFF. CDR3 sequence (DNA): TGTGCCAGCAGTGACTCGGGGACAGGGGGCACCGGGGAGCTGTTTTTT.